These 22 T cell receptor beta chains originate from one sample sequenced in a study of T-cell reconstitution after alpha-beta-depleted transplantation in children. The library targeted TCRbeta and was prepared with unique molecular identifiers. TCRdb re-called the PCR reads through MiXCR, storing one row per CDR3 protein. In the table there are about 230,000 distinct CDR3 sequences, approximately 10% of which are singletons. The material was PBMCs, obtained before TCRalphabeta/CD19-depleted stem cell transplant. Source of these receptors: a child in the first two years of life with acute myeloid leukemia, due to receive a stem cell transplant.

This clonotype appeared many times. V and J are TRBV5-1 and TRBJ2-7, with 9 bases identical to TRBD1. Trimming removed 7 bases from V and 7 bases from J; junction bases left unmatched: 9. Looked up from germline, CDR1 is SGHRS and CDR2 is YFSETQ. The CDR3 sequence is 13 residues long. The CDR3 is CASGPDRGGEQYF. In DNA form, the CDR3 reads TGCGCCAGCGGCCCGGACAGGGGAGGAGAGCAGTACTTC.

The chain links TRBV9 to TRBJ1-2, with 8 bases fitting TRBD1. The junction had 8 bases not matched to a gene; V was cut back by 3 bases and J by 4 bases. This CDR3 is 15 amino acids long. From germline, CDR1 is SGDLS and CDR2 YYNGEE. CDR3 in DNA: TGTGCCAGCAGCGCCCGGGACAGGATTTCCTATGGCTACACCTTC. This sequence encodes CASSARDRISYGYTF. The full variable domain, with the rest looked up from reference TRBV9 and TRBJ1-2, is DSGVTQTPKHLITATGQRVTLRCSPRSGDLSVYWYQQSLDQGLQFLIQYYNGEERAKGNILERFSAQQFPDLHSELNLSSLELGDSALYFCASSARDRISYGYTFGSGTRLTVV.

This clonotype was seen only a few times. The chain joins TRBV7-3 to TRBJ2-1; TRBD2 agrees at 7 bases. Germline V gene lookup returns CDR1 SGHTA and CDR2 FQGTGA. The ends lost 4 bases at V and 6 bases at J; junction bases unmatched: 12. The CDR3 loop spans 16 amino acids. CDR3 region: CASSSYGGGMSNEQFF. The DNA of the CDR3 is TGTGCCAGCAGCTCCTATGGGGGGGGGATGTCCAATGAGCAGTTCTTC.

At least ten counts were recorded for this clonotype. The chain carries TRBV12-3 or TRBV12-4 and TRBJ2-1; D call uncertain. Trimming shortened V by 3 bases and J by 8 bases, and 11 bases separated the two germline ends. CDR3 length equals 13 residues. The DNA of the CDR3 is TGTGCCAGCAGTTTGAGGAATTCGGATGAGCAGTTCTTC. It translates to CASSLRNSDEQFF.

The gene calls are TRBV20-1 and TRBJ2-3; 10 bases agree with TRBD2. Losses at the gene ends were 5 bases for V and 3 bases for J; bases not matched to a gene: 2. The CDR3 extends over 13 amino acids. CDR1 is DFQATT and CDR2 is SNEGSKA in the germline V gene (reference sequence). CDR3 amino acids: CSAELAGTDTQYF. As DNA, the CDR3 is TGCAGTGCTGAACTAGCGGGGACAGATACGCAGTATTTT.

Comment on this clonotype: At one of its ends the junction is not consistent with the germline gene, which may arise from a read error. This rearrangement joins TRBV7-2 to TRBJ2-2, with D perhaps TRBD2 (5 bases). There are 13 residues in the CDR3. CDR1 is SGHTA, CDR2 FQGNSA, per germline. The CDR3 coding sequence is TGTGCCAGCACGAGAAGCAACACCGGGGAGCTGTATTTT. This encodes CASTRSNTGELYF.

This rearrangement joins TRBV6-2 or TRBV6-3 to TRBJ1-2; no definite D call. V was trimmed by 3 bases and J by 4 bases, leaving 15 bases between them. This CDR3 contains 15 residues. Germline CDR1 and CDR2: MNHEY and SVGEGT. CDR3 DNA sequence: TGTGCCAGCAGTTATCCGTCGGTTCGGAGCTATGGCTACACCTTC. It translates to CASSYPSVRSYGYTF.

This sequence joins TRBV28 and TRBJ2-7; D may be TRBD1 (6 bases). The CDR3 loop spans 15 amino acids. V lost 3 bases and J 0 bases, leaving 12 bases between the germline ends. Per the germline V gene, CDR1 is MDHEN and CDR2 is SYDVKM. This chain's CDR3 is CASSLDSLISYEQYF. The CDR3 nucleotides are TGTGCCAGCAGTTTGGACAGCCTGATCTCCTACGAGCAGTACTTC.

This clonotype was detected many times. The chain carries TRBV7-2 and TRBJ2-3; unclear D gene. The CDR3 has 12 residues. Germline CDR1 and CDR2: SGHTA and FQGNSA. The germline V and J ends were trimmed by 7 bases and 6 bases, with 11 bases remaining between them. The CDR3 region has the DNA TGTGCCAGCACGAACCCGTCGGATACGCAGTATTTT. Translated, it gives CASTNPSDTQYF.

This clonotype was found a few times. The genes are TRBV7-9 and TRBJ2-2, with D perhaps TRBD1 or TRBD2 (5 bases each). V lost 2 bases and J 6 bases, leaving 10 bases between the germline ends. Germline V gene sequence: CDR1 SEHNR, CDR2 FQNEAQ (reference sequence). CDR3 length equals 14 residues. CDR3 in DNA: TGTGCCAGCAGCTTATCTGGGACCCCCGGGGAGCTGTTTTTT. Translation: CASSLSGTPGELFF.

The rearrangement joins TRBV5-1 to TRBJ1-1; D uncertain. The V end was cut by 1 base, the J end by 5 bases, with 9 bases between. The CDR3 extends over 13 amino acids. CDR1 is SGHRS and CDR2 is YFSETQ in the germline V gene. CDR3 sequence (DNA): TGCGCCAGCAGCTTGAGGGTAGGAACTGAAGCTTTCTTT. This codes for CASSLRVGTEAFF.

This clonotype showed up many times. The V call is TRBV4-3, the J call TRBJ2-3; no clear D gene. V was clipped by 0 bases and J by 6 bases, with 10 bases between them. CDR1 and CDR2 (germline): LGHNA, YSLEER. CDR3 length equals 14 residues. Here the CDR3 reads CASSQELEEDTQYF. CDR3 in DNA: TGCGCCAGCAGCCAAGAGTTAGAGGAGGATACGCAGTATTTT.

With respect to this clonotype: A read error may be the cause here, since a much bigger clone is one base away. This chain joins TRBV3-1 and TRBJ2-5; D is possibly TRBD2 (6 bases). CDR1 and CDR2 (germline): LGHDT, YNNKEL (reference sequence). This CDR3 is built from 18 residues. The CDR3 here is CATSQGGWAGNLRETQYF. CDR3 nucleotide sequence: TGTGCCACCAGCCAAGGTGGTTGGGCGGGGAATTTACGGGAGACCCAGTACTTC.

This clonotype appeared a few times. The rearrangement joins TRBV20-1 to TRBJ1-5; perhaps TRBD1 as D (5 bases). The CDR3 is made up of 14 amino acids. CDR1 and CDR2 (germline): DFQATT, SNEGSKA (reference sequence). V shed 5 bases and J shed 3 bases, with 14 bases lying between them. This CDR3 is CSADRARDNQPQHF. DNA of the CDR3: TGCAGTGCTGATAGGGCCAGGGACAATCAGCCCCAGCATTTT.

In this sample, this clonotype turned up many times. The gene calls are TRBV3-1 and TRBJ2-2; D not resolved. The CDR3 is 14 amino acids. From germline, CDR1 is LGHDT and CDR2 YNNKEL (reference sequence). The V and J ends lost 4 bases and 4 bases respectively, with 10 bases between them. The CDR3 sequence: CASSRSPSTGELFF. CDR3 nucleotides: TGTGCCAGCAGCCGGAGCCCAAGCACCGGGGAGCTGTTTTTT.

Many counts were recorded for this clonotype. The J gene is TRBJ2-1, the V gene TRBV20-1; TRBD2 matches at 11 bases. The germline V gene has CDR1 DFQATT and CDR2 SNEGSKA (reference sequence). CDR3 length: 15 residues. The V and J ends lost 6 bases and 7 bases, in that order; junction bases with no gene match: 11. For the CDR3, the DNA is TGCAGTGCCCCCTCCCGACTAGCGGGGACAAATGAGCAGTTCTTC. Its protein product is CSAPSRLAGTNEQFF.

This clonotype was observed a few times. The rearrangement links TRBV7-6 to TRBJ1-6; unclear D gene. The CDR3 is made up of 15 amino acids. Germline CDR1 is SGHVS and CDR2 is FNYEAQ. Trimming left V 1 base short and J 6 bases short, with 10 bases between. The CDR3 region has the DNA TGTGCCAGCAGCTTAGGCCGGGCCCTTAATTCACCCCTCCACTTT. It specifies CASSLGRALNSPLHF.

There are a few counts of this clonotype. Just one base apart from a much larger clone, this may be a read error. The chain recombines TRBV3-1 with TRBJ2-3, with D possibly called TRBD1 or TRBD2 (6 bases each). CDR1 and CDR2 (germline): LGHDT, YNNKEL (reference sequence). The CDR3 consists of 20 residues. The DNA of the CDR3 is TGTGCCTGCAGCCAAGTGGGGAGCCGGGACAAGGGGAGGCGCACAGATACGCAGTATTTT. It encodes CACSQVGSRDKGRRTDTQYF.

There are many counts of this clonotype. The chain joins TRBV7-9 to TRBJ2-7; a weak D match, TRBD1 (5 bases). V was shortened by 2 bases and J by 1 base, with 12 bases between the two germline ends. The CDR3 is made up of 15 amino acids. Germline V gene lookup returns CDR1 SEHNR and CDR2 FQNEAQ (reference sequence). In DNA, the CDR3 is TGTGCCAGCAGCTTAAACAAGGGGATATCCTACGAGCAGTACTTC. Its protein is CASSLNKGISYEQYF.

The sample holds many counts of this clonotype. The chain joins TRBV29-1 to TRBJ2-7; 7 nucleotides agree with TRBD1. The CDR3 consists of 14 residues. Per the germline V gene, CDR1 is SQVTM and CDR2 is ANQGSEA. Trimming cost V 5 bases and J 0 bases; bases outside gene matches: 7. The CDR3: CSVYDRDSSYEQYF. Here the CDR3 DNA reads TGCAGCGTTTATGACCGGGACAGCTCCTACGAGCAGTACTTC.

At least ten counts were recorded for this clonotype. The chain links TRBV7-9 to TRBJ1-1, with D perhaps matching TRBD1 (6 bases). Germline assignment: CDR1 SEHNR and CDR2 FQNEAQ (reference sequence). This CDR3 contains 14 residues. Trimming left V 5 bases short and J 3 bases short, with 13 bases between. CDR3 DNA: TGTGCCAGCAGCCCGACAGGATTCGACACTGAAGCTTTCTTT. Its protein product is CASSPTGFDTEAFF.

The V gene is TRBV4-2, the J gene TRBJ2-1; D perhaps matches TRBD2 (6 bases). V lost 4 bases and J 5 bases, leaving 21 bases between the germline ends. The length of the CDR3 is 17 residues. Germline values: CDR1 LGHNA, CDR2 YNFKEQ. The CDR3 reads CASSPQNGGERNNEQFF. The CDR3 region has the DNA TGTGCCAGCAGCCCCCAGAACGGGGGAGAAAGGAACAATGAGCAGTTCTTC.